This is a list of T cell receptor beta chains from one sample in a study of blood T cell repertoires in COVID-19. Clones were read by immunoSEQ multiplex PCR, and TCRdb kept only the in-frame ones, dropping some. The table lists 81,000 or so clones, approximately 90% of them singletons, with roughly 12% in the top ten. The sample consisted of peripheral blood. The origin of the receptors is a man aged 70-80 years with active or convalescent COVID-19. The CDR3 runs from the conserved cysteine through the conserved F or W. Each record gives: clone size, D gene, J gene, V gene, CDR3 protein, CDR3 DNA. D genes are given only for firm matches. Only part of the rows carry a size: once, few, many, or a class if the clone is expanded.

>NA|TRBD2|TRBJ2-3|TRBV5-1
CASYSGGGADTQYF
TGCGCCAGCTACAGCGGGGGAGGCGCAGATACGCAGTATTTT
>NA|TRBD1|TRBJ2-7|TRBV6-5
CASTPGTVSYEQYF
TGTGCCAGCACGCCCGGGACAGTCTCCTACGAGCAGTACTTC
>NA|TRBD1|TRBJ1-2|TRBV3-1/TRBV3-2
CASSRYDRGNGYTF
TGTGCCAGCAGCCGCTATGACAGGGGGAATGGCTACACCTTC
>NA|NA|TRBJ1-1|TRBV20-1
CSASVQVRNTEAFF
TGCAGTGCTAGTGTTCAGGTTCGGAACACTGAAGCTTTCTTT
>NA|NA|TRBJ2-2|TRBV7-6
CASSVVQTGELFF
TGTGCCAGCAGCGTAGTGCAGACCGGGGAGCTGTTTTTT
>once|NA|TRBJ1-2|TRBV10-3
CAISGQINYGYTF
TGTGCCATCAGTGGACAGATTAACTATGGCTACACCTTC
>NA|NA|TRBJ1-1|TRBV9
CASSGGPGSQNTEAFF
TGTGCCAGCAGCGGCGGACCCGGGAGCCAGAACACTGAAGCTTTCTTT
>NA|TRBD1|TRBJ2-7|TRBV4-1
CASSPGTGDNYEQYF
TGCGCCAGCAGTCCCGGGACAGGGGACAACTACGAGCAGTACTTC
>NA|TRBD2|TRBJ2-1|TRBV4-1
CASSQKGAGVAYNEQFF
TGCGCCAGCAGCCAAAAGGGAGCGGGGGTAGCCTACAATGAGCAGTTCTTC
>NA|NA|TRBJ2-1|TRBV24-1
CATSALGPYNEQFF
TGTGCCACCAGTGCCCTGGGGCCTTACAATGAGCAGTTCTTC
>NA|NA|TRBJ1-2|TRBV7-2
CASSTGQTNYGYTF
TGTGCCAGCAGCACTGGACAGACTAACTATGGCTACACCTTC
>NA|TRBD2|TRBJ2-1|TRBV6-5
CASRTWGGYNEQFF
TGTGCCAGCAGGACTTGGGGGGGCTACAATGAGCAGTTCTTC
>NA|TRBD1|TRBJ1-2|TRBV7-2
CASLDRDYGYTF
TGTGCCAGTCTAGACAGGGACTATGGCTACACCTTC
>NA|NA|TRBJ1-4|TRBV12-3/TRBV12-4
CASSPGSWEKLFF
TGTGCCAGCAGCCCCGGGTCTTGGGAAAAACTGTTTTTT
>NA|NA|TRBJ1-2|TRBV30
CAWKEGVSGYTF
TGTGCCTGGAAAGAAGGAGTTAGTGGCTACACCTTC
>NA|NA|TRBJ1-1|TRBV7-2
CASSPDRRAEAFF
TGTGCCAGCAGCCCAGACAGGAGAGCTGAAGCTTTCTTT
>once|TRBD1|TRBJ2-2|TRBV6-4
CASSSGQGVRELFF
TGTGCCAGCAGTTCGGGACAGGGGGTTCGGGAGCTGTTTTTT
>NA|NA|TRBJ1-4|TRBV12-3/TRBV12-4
CASSFTREGLFF
TGTGCCAGCAGTTTCACCAGGGAAGGACTGTTTTTT
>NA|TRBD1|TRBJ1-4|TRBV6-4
CASSNVPGQGATNEKLFF
TGTGCCAGCAGTAACGTCCCGGGACAGGGCGCAACTAATGAAAAACTGTTTTTT
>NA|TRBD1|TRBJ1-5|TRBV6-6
CASSFYLYRGELGSGGVRQPQHF
TGTGCCAGCAGCTTCTACCTATACAGGGGCGAGCTCGGGAGTGGGGGCGTGCGTCAGCCCCAGCATTTT
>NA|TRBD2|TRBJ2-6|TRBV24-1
CATSDSGGHGANVLTF
TGTGCCACCAGTGATTCGGGGGGGCATGGGGCCAACGTCCTGACTTTC
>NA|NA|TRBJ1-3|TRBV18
CASSPVHSQGNTIYF
TGTGCCAGCTCACCTGTACATTCTCAGGGAAACACCATATATTTT
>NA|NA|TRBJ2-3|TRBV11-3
CASSSGHASSTDTQYF
TGTGCCAGCAGCTCGGGACACGCGAGTTCCACAGATACGCAGTATTTT
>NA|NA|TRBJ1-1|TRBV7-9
CASSFGGWTEAFF
TGTGCCAGCAGCTTTGGGGGGTGGACTGAAGCTTTCTTT
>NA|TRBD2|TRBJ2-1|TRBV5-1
CASSLDSGGAYGDNEQFF
TGCGCCAGCAGCTTGGATAGCGGGGGGGCCTATGGAGACAATGAGCAGTTCTTC
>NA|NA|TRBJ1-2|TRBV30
CAWSLGLGSYGYTF
TGTGCCTGGAGTCTTGGGCTCGGGAGCTATGGCTACACCTTC
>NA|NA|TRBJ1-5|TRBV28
CAIRPTHNQPQHF
TGTGCCATACGCCCGACACACAATCAGCCCCAGCATTTT
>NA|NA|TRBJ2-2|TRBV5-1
CASSFFGAGQSDTGELFF
TGCGCCAGCAGCTTTTTCGGAGCGGGTCAGTCGGACACCGGGGAGCTGTTTTTT
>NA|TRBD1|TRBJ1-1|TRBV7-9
CASSFRQGGTEAFF
TGTGCCAGCAGCTTTAGACAGGGGGGTACTGAAGCTTTCTTT
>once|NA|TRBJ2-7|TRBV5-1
CASSVRRGWDEQYF
TGCGCCAGCAGCGTGCGGCGGGGCTGGGACGAGCAGTACTTC
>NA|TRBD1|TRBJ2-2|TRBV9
CASSDGDRRTGELFF
TGTGCCAGCAGCGATGGGGACAGACGCACCGGGGAGCTGTTTTTT
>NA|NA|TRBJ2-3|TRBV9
CASSPGDSGGPTDTQYF
TGTGCCAGCAGCCCCGGGGATAGCGGAGGGCCTACGGATACGCAGTATTTT
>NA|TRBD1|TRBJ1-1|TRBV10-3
CAISQGQGSEAFF
TGTGCCATCAGCCAAGGACAGGGATCTGAAGCTTTCTTT
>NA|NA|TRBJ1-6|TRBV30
CAWNSGHDNSPLHF
TGTGCCTGGAATTCGGGACACGATAATTCACCCCTCCACTTT
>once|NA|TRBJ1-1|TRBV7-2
CASSSTGPSTMNTEAFF
TGTGCCAGCAGCTCCACAGGGCCGAGCACTATGAACACTGAAGCTTTCTTT
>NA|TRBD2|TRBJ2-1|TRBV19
CASSKVLLAGGSYNEQFF
TGTGCCAGTAGTAAGGTTTTACTAGCGGGGGGATCCTACAATGAGCAGTTCTTC
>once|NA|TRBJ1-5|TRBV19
CASSIFTGQQPQHF
TGTGCCAGTAGTATATTTACAGGGCAACAGCCCCAGCATTTT
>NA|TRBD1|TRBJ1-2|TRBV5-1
CASSLAQSGGGYTF
TGCGCCAGCAGCTTGGCTCAATCAGGGGGCGGCTACACCTTC
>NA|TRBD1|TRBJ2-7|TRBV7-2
CASSPRTGPYEQYF
TGTGCCAGCAGCCCGCGGACAGGACCCTACGAGCAGTACTTC